These 9 T cell receptor beta chains originate from one sample sequenced in a study of T cells after yellow fever vaccination. TCRdb ran MiXCR on the 5' RACE reads and lists one entry per CDR3 protein. The table lists about 580,000 distinct CDR3 sequences, less than 20% of them singletons, with roughly a sixth in the top ten. Material: PBMCs, obtained roughly 5 days after the first yellow fever vaccination. The receptors derive from a man between 18 and 29 years old who received the YFV17D yellow fever vaccine.

This chain joins TRBV4-3 and TRBJ2-1; D remains ambiguous. Germline CDR1 and CDR2: LGHNA and YSLEER. Trimming cost V 4 bases and J 10 bases, with 17 bases left between them. This CDR3 spans 14 amino acids. CDR3 residues: CASSRNDVSREQFF. As DNA, the CDR3 is TGCGCCAGCAGCCGGAACGATGTTTCTAGGGAGCAGTTCTTC.

Only a few counts were recorded for this clonotype. The chain recombines TRBV7-2 with TRBJ1-2; tentatively, D is TRBD1 (5 bases). The CDR3 totals 16 residues. CDR1 is SGHTA and CDR2 is FQGNSA in the germline V gene. Trimming pared 1 base from V and 4 bases from J, leaving 16 bases between. The chain's CDR3 is CASSLEAFRAVYGYTF. CDR3 nucleotide sequence: TGTGCCAGCAGCTTAGAGGCCTTCAGGGCCGTCTATGGCTACACCTTC. Looking up the rest from reference TRBV7-2 and TRBJ1-2 gives the full variable domain: GAGVSQSPSNKVTEKGKDVELRCDPISGHTALYWYRQSLGQGLEFLIYFQGNSAPDKSGLPSDRFSAERTGGSVSTLTIQRTQQEDSAVYLCASSLEAFRAVYGYTFGSGTRLTVV.

This clonotype was counted a few times. This chain connects TRBV5-1 to TRBJ2-5; 8 bases agree with TRBD1. The germline CDR1 and CDR2 sequences are SGHRS and YFSETQ. The CDR3 is 15 amino acids. Germline trimming cut 0 bases from V and 4 bases from J; bases unmatched to any gene: 5. CDR3 sequence: CASSLAGQAPETQYF. The CDR3 DNA sequence: TGCGCCAGCAGCTTGGCGGGACAGGCCCCAGAGACCCAGTACTTC.

This clonotype was recorded a few times. The chain combines TRBV5-1 with TRBJ1-1, with D tentatively TRBD1 (5 bases). This CDR3 has 15 residues. V lost 4 bases and J lost 1, with 14 bases in between. Germline V lookup: CDR1 SGHRS, CDR2 YFSETQ. The CDR3 spells CASSRGLLPNTEAFF. In nucleotides, the CDR3 is TGCGCCAGCAGCCGGGGACTTTTACCGAACACTGAAGCTTTCTTT. The full variable domain, completed using reference TRBV5-1 and TRBJ1-1, is KAGVTQTPRYLIKTRGQQVTLSCSPISGHRSVSWYQQTPGQGLQFLFEYFSETQRNKGNFPGRFSGRQFSNSRSEMNVSTLELGDSALYLCASSRGLLPNTEAFFGQGTRLTVV.

This clonotype was seen more than once but under ten times. The chain employs TRBV27 and TRBJ2-7; D may be TRBD1 (6 bases). Between the trimmed V and J ends, which lost 6 bases and 2 bases, there was a span of 29 bases. CDR3 size: 19 residues. CDR1 is MNHEY, CDR2 SMNVEV, per germline (reference sequence). CDR3: CASSLPRDTGVEITYEQYV. Here the CDR3 DNA reads TGTGCCAGCAGCCTACCCCGGGACACCGGCGTCGAGATTACCTACGAGCAGTACGTC.

This clonotype came up many times. The chain combines TRBV6-1 with TRBJ2-1, with D perhaps matching TRBD1 (5 bases). There are 14 residues in the CDR3. The V gene lost 6 bases and the J gene lost 0 bases, with 9 bases spanning the gap. Germline V gene sequence: CDR1 MNHNS, CDR2 SASEGT. The CDR3 coding sequence is TGTGCCAGCAGCAGACAGAGCTCCTACAATGAGCAGTTCTTC. Encoded protein: CASSRQSSYNEQFF.

This clonotype was counted between two and nine times. V is TRBV12-5 and J is TRBJ2-1; D unresolved. V gave up 0 bases and J gave up 5 bases, with 11 bases separating them. The germline V gene encodes CDR1 LGHNT and CDR2 FRNRAP. CDR3 length: 15 residues. In nucleotides, the CDR3 is TGTGCTAGTGGTTTGGTAACACCCAGCAACAATGAGCAGTTCTTC. It translates to CASGLVTPSNNEQFF.

This clonotype was recorded a few times. J is TRBJ2-1 and V is TRBV4-1, with D perhaps TRBD2 (5 bases). CDR1 and CDR2 from the germline V gene are MGHRA and YSYEKL. The CDR3 consists of 15 residues. V gave up 0 bases and J gave up 4 bases, with 10 bases separating them. Here the CDR3 DNA reads TGCGCCAGCAGCCAAGAGGGAGCAGTATACAATGAGCAGTTCTTC. Protein sequence: CASSQEGAVYNEQFF.

There are many counts of this clonotype. The chain recombines TRBV7-2 with TRBJ2-3, with 11 bases fitting TRBD2. Looked up from germline, CDR1 is SGHTA and CDR2 is FQGNSA. The ends lost 3 bases at V and 3 bases at J; junction bases unmatched: 2. The CDR3 runs to 15 residues. The CDR3 nucleotides read TGTGCCAGCAGCTTCCCTAGCGGGGGGACAGATACGCAGTATTTT. Its translation is CASSFPSGGTDTQYF.